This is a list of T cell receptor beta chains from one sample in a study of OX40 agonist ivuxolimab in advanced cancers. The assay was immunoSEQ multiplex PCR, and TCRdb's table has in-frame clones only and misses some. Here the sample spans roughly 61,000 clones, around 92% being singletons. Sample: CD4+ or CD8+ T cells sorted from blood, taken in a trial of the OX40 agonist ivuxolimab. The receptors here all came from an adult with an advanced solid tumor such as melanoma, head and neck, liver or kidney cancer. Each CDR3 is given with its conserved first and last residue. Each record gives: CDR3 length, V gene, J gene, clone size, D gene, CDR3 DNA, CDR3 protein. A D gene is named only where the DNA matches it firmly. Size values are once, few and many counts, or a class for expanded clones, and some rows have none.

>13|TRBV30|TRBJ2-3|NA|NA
TGTGCCTGGAGTGCCTCTAGCACAGATACGCAGTATTTT
CAWSASSTDTQYF
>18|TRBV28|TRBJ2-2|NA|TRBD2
TGTGCCAGCAGTTCCTCCGGGGCGGGGGGACCTAACACCGGGGAGCTGTTTTTT
CASSSSGAGGPNTGELFF
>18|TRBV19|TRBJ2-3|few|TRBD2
TGTGCCAGTAGCTTACTAGCGGGGGGGCCGGGCCCTCGGGATACGCAGTATTTT
CASSLLAGGPGPRDTQYF
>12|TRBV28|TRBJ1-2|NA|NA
TGTGCCAGCAGTCCCAGACTCAATGGCTACACCTTC
CASSPRLNGYTF
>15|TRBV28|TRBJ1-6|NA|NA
TGTGCCAGCAGTCTTGCAGGGTACAATAATTCACCCCTCCACTTT
CASSLAGYNNSPLHF
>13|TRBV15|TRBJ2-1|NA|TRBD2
TGTGCCACCAGTCGGGAGGGAGGCAATGAGCAGTTCTTC
CATSREGGNEQFF
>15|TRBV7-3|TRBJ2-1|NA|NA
TGTGCCAGCAGCTTACGCGCGAGCTCCTACAATGAGCAGTTCTTC
CASSLRASSYNEQFF
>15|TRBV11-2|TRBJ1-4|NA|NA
TGTGCCAGCAGCTTAGTTATAGGGGCGGAAGAAAAACTGTTTTTT
CASSLVIGAEEKLFF
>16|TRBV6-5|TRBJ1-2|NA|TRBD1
TGTGCCAGCAGTTACTCTTGGACAGGGGCTAACTATGGCTACACCTTC
CASSYSWTGANYGYTF
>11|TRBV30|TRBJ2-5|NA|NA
TGTGCCTGGAGTTTATGGGAGACCCAGTACTTC
CAWSLWETQYF
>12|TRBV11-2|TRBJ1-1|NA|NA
TGTGCCAGCAGCTTAGATCCCACTGAAGCTTTCTTT
CASSLDPTEAFF
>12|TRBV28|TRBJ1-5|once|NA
TGTGCCAGCAGTAGTACTAATCAGCCCCAGCATTTT
CASSSTNQPQHF
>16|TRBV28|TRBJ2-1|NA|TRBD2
TGTGCCAGCAGCTACGGACTAGCGGGAGGAAGCAATGAGCAGTTCTTC
CASSYGLAGGSNEQFF
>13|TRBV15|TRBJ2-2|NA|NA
TGTGCCACCAGCAGAGATGGCGACGGGGAGCTGTTTTTT
CATSRDGDGELFF
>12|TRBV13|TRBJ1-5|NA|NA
TGTGCCAGCAGCCTCCAGGGACAGCCCCAGCATTTT
CASSLQGQPQHF
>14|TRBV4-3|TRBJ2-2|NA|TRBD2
TGCGCCAGTAAGCGGGGGGATCTCACCGGGGAGCTGTTTTTT
CASKRGDLTGELFF
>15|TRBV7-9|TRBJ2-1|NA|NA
TGTGCCAGCAGCGGCGGGGGCGGGCTATACAATGAGCAGTTCTTC
CASSGGGGLYNEQFF
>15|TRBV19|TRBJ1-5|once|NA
TGTGCCAGTAGTATGGCGGTCAATAGCAATCAGCCCCAGCATTTT
CASSMAVNSNQPQHF
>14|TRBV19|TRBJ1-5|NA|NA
TGTGCCAGTAGTATAGCTATTGGCAATCAGCCCCAGCATTTT
CASSIAIGNQPQHF
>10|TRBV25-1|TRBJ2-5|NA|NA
TGTGCCAGTCACCAAGAGACCCAGTACTTC
CASHQETQYF
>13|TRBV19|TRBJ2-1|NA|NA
TGTGCCAGCTCTAGAGCCTCCTACAATGAGCAGTTCTTC
CASSRASYNEQFF
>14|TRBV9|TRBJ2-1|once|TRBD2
TGTGCCAGCAGCGTAGCGGGAGGGTCGGGTGAGCAGTTCTTC
CASSVAGGSGEQFF
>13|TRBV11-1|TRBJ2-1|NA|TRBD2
TGTGCCAGCAGCGGGACTAGCGGCGATGAGCAGTTCTTC
CASSGTSGDEQFF
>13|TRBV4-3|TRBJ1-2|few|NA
TGCGCCAGCAGCCAAAGTGGATGGGACGGCTACACCTTC
CASSQSGWDGYTF
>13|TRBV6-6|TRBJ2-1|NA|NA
TGTGCCAGCAGTTACTCTGCCTACAATGAGCAGTTCTTC
CASSYSAYNEQFF
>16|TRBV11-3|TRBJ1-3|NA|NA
TGTGCCAGCAGCTCTATAGTGGGGACGTACGGAAACACCATATATTTT
CASSSIVGTYGNTIYF
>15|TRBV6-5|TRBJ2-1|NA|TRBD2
TGTGCCAGCAGCCCGGGACTAGCGGGAGTGTGGGAGCAGTTCTTC
CASSPGLAGVWEQFF
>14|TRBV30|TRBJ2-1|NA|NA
TGTGCCTGGAGTACGGACGCAAACTACAATGAGCAGTTCTTC
CAWSTDANYNEQFF
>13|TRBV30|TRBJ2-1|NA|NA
TGTGCCTGGAGTGTGGGGGGCCTGAATGAGCAGTTCTTC
CAWSVGGLNEQFF
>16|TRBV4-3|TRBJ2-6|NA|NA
TGCGCCAGCAGCCAAGAATGGGAGGCGGGGGCCAACGTCCTGACTTTC
CASSQEWEAGANVLTF
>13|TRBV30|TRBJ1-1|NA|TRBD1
TGTGCCTGGGCGGACAGGGGCAGAACTGAAGCTTTCTTT
CAWADRGRTEAFF
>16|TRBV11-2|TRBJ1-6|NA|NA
TGTGCCAGCAGCTCGGGACTGTACTCCTATAATTCACCCCTCCACTTT
CASSSGLYSYNSPLHF
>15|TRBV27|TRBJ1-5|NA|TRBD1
TGTGCCAGCAGTATAGGACAGGGTCACAATCAGCCCCAGCATTTT
CASSIGQGHNQPQHF
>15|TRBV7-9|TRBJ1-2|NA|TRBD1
TGTGCCAGCAGCTCCTCCGGGACAGGGGTAGATGGCTACACCTTC
CASSSSGTGVDGYTF
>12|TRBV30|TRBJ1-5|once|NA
TGTGCCTGGAGTTACAGTGATCAGCCCCAGCATTTT
CAWSYSDQPQHF
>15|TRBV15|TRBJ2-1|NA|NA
TGTGCCACCACAGGGGGGGCGTTATTAGGGAATGAGCAGTTCTTC
CATTGGALLGNEQFF
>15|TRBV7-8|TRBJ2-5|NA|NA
TGTGCCAGCAGCCCACTCCAGGGTGCTCAAGAGACCCAGTACTTC
CASSPLQGAQETQYF
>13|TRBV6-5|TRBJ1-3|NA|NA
TGTGCCAGCAGTTTGGGACAAGGAAACACCATATATTTT
CASSLGQGNTIYF
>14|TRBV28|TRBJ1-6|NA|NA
TGTGCCAGCAGCTTCAACCGGGGGAATTCACCCCTCCACTTT
CASSFNRGNSPLHF
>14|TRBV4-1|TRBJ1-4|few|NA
TGCGCCAGCAGCCCCAGACAGGATAATGAAAAACTGTTTTTT
CASSPRQDNEKLFF
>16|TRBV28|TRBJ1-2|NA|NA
TGTGCCAGCAGTTTGTACTCAGGGGCCGTTAACTATGGCTACACCTTC
CASSLYSGAVNYGYTF
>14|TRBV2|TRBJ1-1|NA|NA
TGTGCCAGCAGTGAACGGGCGGTGAACACTGAAGCTTTCTTT
CASSERAVNTEAFF
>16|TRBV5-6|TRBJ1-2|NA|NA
TGTGCCAGCAGCTTTAAAGGTACTGGAGCAGGCCGGGGGCTCCACTTC
CASSFKGTGAGRGLHF
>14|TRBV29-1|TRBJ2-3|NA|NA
TGCAGCGTTCCTGACAGGATTCTCACAGATACGCAGTATTTT
CSVPDRILTDTQYF
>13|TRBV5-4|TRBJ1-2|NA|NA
TGTGCCAGCAGCTTCCGGCAGGGCGATGGCTACACCTTC
CASSFRQGDGYTF
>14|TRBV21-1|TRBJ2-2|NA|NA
TGTGCCAGCAGCAAAGTATGGAACACCGGGGAGCTGTTTTTT
CASSKVWNTGELFF
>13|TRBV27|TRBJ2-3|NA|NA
TGTGCCAGCAGTCACGGGGTCATAGATACGCAGTATTTT
CASSHGVIDTQYF
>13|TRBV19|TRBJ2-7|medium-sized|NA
TGTGCCAGTAGTATTTTCGGACGGAGCGAGCAGTACTTC
CASSIFGRSEQYF
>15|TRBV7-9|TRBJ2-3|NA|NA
TGTGCCAGCAGCTTAGGTCATGCCGTGACAGATACGCAGTATTTT
CASSLGHAVTDTQYF
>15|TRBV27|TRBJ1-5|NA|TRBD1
TGTGCCAGCAGTTCCGGGACAGGGTTTGACCAGCCCCAGCATTTT
CASSSGTGFDQPQHF
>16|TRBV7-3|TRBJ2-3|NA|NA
TGTGCCAGCAGCCCCCAGGAACACAGGGAGGCAGATACGCAGTATTTT
CASSPQEHREADTQYF
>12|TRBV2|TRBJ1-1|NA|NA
TGTGCCAGCAGTGTTGGGGGTGGCGGGGCTTTCTTT
CASSVGGGGAFF
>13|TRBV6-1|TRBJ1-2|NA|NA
TGTGCCAGCAGTGAGTTTGGACTCGGAGGCTACACCTTC
CASSEFGLGGYTF
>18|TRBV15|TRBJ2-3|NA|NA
TGTGCCACCAGCAGAGGAGAGTCCTACGTGATTAGCACAGATACGCAGTATTTT
CATSRGESYVISTDTQYF
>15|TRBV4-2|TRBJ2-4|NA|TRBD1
TGTGCCAGCAGCCCCGAACAGGGGGCTTGGAACATTCAGTACTTC
CASSPEQGAWNIQYF